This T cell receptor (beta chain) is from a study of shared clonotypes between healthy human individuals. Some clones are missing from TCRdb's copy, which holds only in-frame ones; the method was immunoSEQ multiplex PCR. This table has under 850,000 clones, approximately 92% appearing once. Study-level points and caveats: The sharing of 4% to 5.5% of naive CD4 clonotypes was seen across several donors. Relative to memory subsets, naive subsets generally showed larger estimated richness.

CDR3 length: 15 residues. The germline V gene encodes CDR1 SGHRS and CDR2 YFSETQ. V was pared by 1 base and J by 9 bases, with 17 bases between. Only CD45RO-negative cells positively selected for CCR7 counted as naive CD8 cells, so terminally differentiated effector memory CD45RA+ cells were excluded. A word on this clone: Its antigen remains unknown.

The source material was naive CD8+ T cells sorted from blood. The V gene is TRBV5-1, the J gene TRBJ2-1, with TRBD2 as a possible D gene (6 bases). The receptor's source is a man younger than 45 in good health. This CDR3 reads CASSLPREYTVEQFF. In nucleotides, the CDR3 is TGCGCCAGCAGCTTGCCCCGGGAGTATACGGTTGAGCAGTTCTTC.